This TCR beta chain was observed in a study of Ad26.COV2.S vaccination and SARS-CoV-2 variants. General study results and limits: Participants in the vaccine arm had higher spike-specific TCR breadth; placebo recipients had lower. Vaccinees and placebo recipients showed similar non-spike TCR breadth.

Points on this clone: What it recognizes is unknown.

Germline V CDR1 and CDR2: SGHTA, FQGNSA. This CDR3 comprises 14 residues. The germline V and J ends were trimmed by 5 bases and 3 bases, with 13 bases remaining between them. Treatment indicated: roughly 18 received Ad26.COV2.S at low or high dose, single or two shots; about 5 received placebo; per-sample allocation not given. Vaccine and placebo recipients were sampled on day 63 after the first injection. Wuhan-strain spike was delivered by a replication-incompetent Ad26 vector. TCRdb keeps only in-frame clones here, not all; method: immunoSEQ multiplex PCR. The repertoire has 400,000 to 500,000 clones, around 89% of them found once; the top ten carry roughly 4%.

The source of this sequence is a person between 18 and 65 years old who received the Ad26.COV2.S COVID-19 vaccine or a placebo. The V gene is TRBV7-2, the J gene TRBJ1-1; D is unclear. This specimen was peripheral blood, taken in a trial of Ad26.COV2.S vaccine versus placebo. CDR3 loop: CASSPFGRDTEAFF. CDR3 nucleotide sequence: TGTGCCAGCAGCCCTTTCGGTCGGGACACTGAAGCTTTCTTT. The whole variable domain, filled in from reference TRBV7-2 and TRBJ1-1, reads GAGVSQSPSNKVTEKGKDVELRCDPISGHTALYWYRQSLGQGLEFLIYFQGNSAPDKSGLPSDRFSAERTGGSVSTLTIQRTQQEDSAVYLCASSPFGRDTEAFFGQGTRLTVV.